Detailed here is one T cell receptor beta chain. Its antigen is as yet unknown. This specimen belongs to a study of cytomegalovirus exposure and HLA in healthy donors. Whole-study findings and limits: Common viral pathogens seemed to be connected with several of the most significant clusters, according to a later analysis. Researchers reported in a later analysis that a missense DCLRE1C variant was tied to TCR beta V- and J-gene trimming.

Nominal health characterized the donors when sampled, though unrecorded immune exposures were likely. The germline V and J ends were trimmed by 0 bases and 8 bases, with 13 bases remaining between them. This CDR3 region has 14 residues. The germline gives CDR1 MNHEY, CDR2 SVGAGI. PCR employed 60 Vbeta and 13 Jbeta primers. Assay: immunoSEQ multiplex PCR; the TCRdb copy retains only in-frame clones and omits some. The table has about 140,000 clones, approximately 86% seen once. V is TRBV6-5 and J is TRBJ1-2; no clear D. Input material: PBMCs. This TCR derives from a woman between 35 and 50 years old in good health and CMV-seronegative. The CDR3 region is CASSYSRGGSGYTF. The CDR3, as DNA: TGTGCCAGCAGTTACTCCCGGGGAGGCTCGGGCTACACCTTC.